This paragraph covers one TCR beta chain sequence. The sample is drawn from a study of blood T cells in healthy people across ages. A sample-barcoded 5' primer and a J-beta primer mix were used in a second PCR of roughly 7 to 11 cycles. MiXCR, applied by TCRdb to the 5' RACE reads, yields one record per CDR3 protein. In the table there are hundreds of thousands of distinct CDR3 sequences, about half of which are singletons. Germline V lookup: CDR1 SGHRS, CDR2 YFSETQ. J lost 3 bases, V lost 4 bases, and 11 bases had no gene match. This CDR3 has 16 amino acids. This TCR came from a man of 80 years or more in good health. Sequences were obtained from blood. This sequence joins TRBV5-1 and TRBJ2-3; 7 nucleotides agree with TRBD2. The CDR3 loop is CASSLEGLAETDTQYF. CDR3 DNA sequence: TGCGCCAGCAGCCTGGAGGGGCTAGCGGAGACAGATACGCAGTATTTT.